Following are 30 T cell receptor beta chains from one sample sequenced in a study of blood T cell repertoires in COVID-19 (TCRdb year 2020). The library was obtained by the immunoSEQ multiplex PCR assay. TCRdb holds this immuneACCESS table with in-frame rearrangements only. Some clones are missing; in checked studies, unresolved V genes explain under half, and the rest has no known cause. The sample contains 140,000 to 150,000 clones, over 80% of them found a single time. The ten biggest clones cover about 1.5% of the sample. Sequenced: peripheral blood. Source of these receptors: a woman between 45 and 60 years old with acute or convalescent COVID-19.

The chain employs TRBV19 and TRBJ2-3; TRBD2 matches at 11 bases. CDR1 and CDR2 (germline): LNHDA, SQIVND (reference sequence). The CDR3 is made up of 16 amino acids. V shed 5 bases and J 5 bases; nucleotides not matched to a gene: 9. The CDR3 region has the DNA TGTGCCAGTAGTGGGACTAGCGGTACCCGGTTAGATACGCAGTATTTT. Translation: CASSGTSGTRLDTQYF.

V and J are TRBV11-2 and TRBJ2-5; D call uncertain. The CDR3 is 16 residues long. CDR1 is SGHAT, CDR2 FQNNGV, per germline. Between the trimmed V and J ends, which lost 1 base and 3 bases, there was a span of 15 bases. CDR3 sequence reads: CASSLGRRWVEETQYF. CDR3 nucleotides: TGTGCCAGCAGCTTAGGGAGACGGTGGGTGGAAGAGACCCAGTACTTC.

The rearrangement links TRBV7-2 to TRBJ1-5, with D possibly matching TRBD1 (5 bases). Trimming removed 3 bases from V and 6 bases from J, with 12 bases in between. The germline gives CDR1 SGHTA, CDR2 FQGNSA. This CDR3 spans 14 amino acids. CDR3 residues: CASSLGGIVQPQHF. CDR3 in DNA: TGTGCCAGCAGCTTGGGGGGGATAGTTCAGCCCCAGCATTTT.

This rearrangement joins TRBV21-1 to TRBJ2-3; no DNA check was done on the table's D call, TRBD2. TRBV21-1 is termed a pseudogene. This CDR3 is built from 11 residues. CDR3 sequence (DNA): TGTGCCAGCAGCCCCTGGGGGGCGCAGTATTTT. It encodes CASSPWGAQYF.

V is TRBV7-9 and J is TRBJ1-3; no definite D call. V was pared by 4 bases and J by 0 bases, with 10 bases between. This CDR3 spans 15 amino acids. Per the germline V gene, CDR1 is SEHNR and CDR2 is FQNEAQ (reference sequence). The DNA for the CDR3 is TGTGCCAGCAGCTGGGGAGGCCGCTCTGGAAACACCATATATTTT. Its translation: CASSWGGRSGNTIYF. Together with reference TRBV7-9 and TRBJ1-3, the CDR3 gives the full variable domain: DTGVSQNPRHKITKRGQNVTFRCDPISEHNRLYWYRQTLGQGPEFLTYFQNEAQLEKSRLLSDRFSAERPKGSFSTLEIQRTEQGDSAMYLCASSWGGRSGNTIYFGEGSWLTVV.

This chain joins TRBV7-2 and TRBJ1-6, with a possible D match to TRBD1 (6 bases). Trimming took 1 base from V and 4 from J, leaving 11 bases between them. This CDR3 is 16 amino acids long. From germline, CDR1 is SGHTA and CDR2 FQGNSA. The CDR3 protein is CASSLVGGQYNSPLHF. CDR3 nucleotides: TGTGCCAGCAGCTTAGTCGGGGGGCAGTATAATTCACCCCTCCACTTT. Filled out from reference TRBV7-2 and TRBJ1-6, the complete variable domain reads GAGVSQSPSNKVTEKGKDVELRCDPISGHTALYWYRQSLGQGLEFLIYFQGNSAPDKSGLPSDRFSAERTGGSVSTLTIQRTQQEDSAVYLCASSLVGGQYNSPLHFGNGTRLTVT.

CDR3 protein: CASSQGRSVNYGYTF. CDR3 in DNA: TGTGCCAGTAGTCAGGGGCGATCCGTTAACTATGGCTACACCTTC. This chain uses TRBV19 with TRBJ1-2, with D perhaps TRBD1 (6 bases). V was pared by 5 bases and J by 1 base, with 14 bases between. The germline gives CDR1 LNHDA, CDR2 SQIVND (reference sequence). The CDR3 is made up of 15 amino acids.

J is TRBJ2-5 and V is TRBV11-2, with a weak D call TRBD2 (6 bases). CDR3 size: 15 residues. CDR1 and CDR2 (germline): SGHAT, FQNNGV. The V end lost 1 base, the J end lost 2 bases, and 11 bases lay between the germline ends. In nucleotides, the CDR3 is TGTGCCAGCAGCTTAGGGAGGGTGGGGCAAGAGACCCAGTACTTC. Protein: CASSLGRVGQETQYF.

The chain carries TRBV27 and TRBJ2-2, with D perhaps TRBD1 (6 bases). Trimming stripped 5 bases from V and 3 bases from J, with 13 bases between. Germline assignment: CDR1 MNHEY and CDR2 SMNVEV (reference sequence). The CDR3 contains 15 residues. The CDR3 loop is CASSLWTDYTGELFF. In DNA form, the CDR3 reads TGTGCCAGCAGTCTCTGGACAGACTACACCGGGGAGCTGTTTTTT.

V is TRBV1 and J is TRBJ2-4; TRBD2 reflects the table's D call only, with no check against the DNA. TRBV1 counts as a pseudogene. CDR3 length: 19 amino acids. CDR3 sequence reads: CTSSQDRTSGGWAKNIQYF. Written as DNA, the CDR3 is TGCACCAGCAGCCAAGACAGGACTAGCGGGGGCTGGGCCAAAAACATTCAGTACTTC.

V and J are TRBV7-3 and TRBJ1-1, with D possibly being TRBD1 (6 bases). The CDR3 is made up of 13 amino acids. With 6 bases removed from V and 4 bases from J, the gap between germline ends came to 12 bases. Germline lookup yields CDR1 SGHTA and CDR2 FQGTGA. The CDR3 spells CASSYTGSTEAFF. The DNA of the CDR3 is TGTGCCAGCAGTTATACAGGGAGCACTGAAGCTTTCTTT.

The chain has TRBV5-1 and TRBJ2-3; 8 bases are a match to TRBD2. This CDR3 contains 15 residues. CDR1 is SGHRS and CDR2 is YFSETQ in the germline V gene. Unmatched junction bases numbered 6, after V lost 4 bases and J lost 2 bases. CDR3 sequence: CASSRGGLNTDTQYF. CDR3 DNA: TGCGCCAGCAGCCGCGGGGGGCTAAACACAGATACGCAGTATTTT.

The chain has TRBV19 and TRBJ2-5; 9 positions match TRBD1. The trim removed 0 bases at V and 5 bases at J, leaving 7 bases unmatched. The CDR3 covers 16 residues. Germline V lookup: CDR1 LNHDA, CDR2 SQIVND (reference sequence). CDR3 nucleotides: TGTGCCAGTAGTATAGATAGCACAGGGGGCGCGGAGACCCAGTACTTC. Amino acids: CASSIDSTGGAETQYF.

The V call is TRBV27, the J call TRBJ2-5, with D possibly TRBD1 on 6 matching bases. V shed 5 bases and J shed 5 bases, with 9 bases lying between them. The V gene's germline CDR1 is MNHEY and CDR2 SMNVEV (reference sequence). The CDR3 totals 12 residues. The CDR3 protein is CASSAQGETQYF. CDR3 bases: TGTGCCAGCAGTGCTCAGGGGGAGACCCAGTACTTC.

The rearrangement links TRBV3-1 (or the pseudogene TRBV3-2) to TRBJ2-7; 9 positions match TRBD2. The CDR3 runs 15 residues. Germline CDR1 is LGHDT and CDR2 is YNNKEL (reference sequence). J was trimmed by 4 bases and V by 3 bases; bases with no gene match: 7. In nucleotides, the CDR3 is TGTGCCAGCAGCCACAGCGGGGGGAGACAATACGAGCAGTACTTC. It codes for CASSHSGGRQYEQYF.

The chain employs TRBV5-4 and TRBJ1-6; D possibly corresponds to TRBD1 (6 bases). Germline CDR1 SGHNT, CDR2 YYREEE (reference sequence). This CDR3 is 15 amino acids long. V was pared by 4 bases and J by 5 bases, with 13 bases between. CDR3 DNA sequence: TGTGCCAGCAGCGCAAGGACAGAGAATAATTCACCCCTCCACTTT. This gives the protein CASSARTENNSPLHF.

This rearrangement joins TRBV29-1 to TRBJ2-7, with 7 bases aligning to TRBD1. Germline trimming cut 6 bases from V and 3 bases from J; bases unmatched to any gene: 5. Germline V lookup: CDR1 SQVTM, CDR2 ANQGSEA. This CDR3 has 12 amino acids. CDR3 sequence: CSVEGQYYEQYF. The CDR3, as DNA: TGCAGCGTCGAGGGACAGTACTACGAGCAGTACTTC.

This clone was counted between two and nine times. The same CDR3 is also encoded by other DNA sequences in this sample. The rearrangement uses TRBV6-5 and TRBJ1-6, with TRBD1 matching 7 bases. The CDR3 is 15 residues long. The V gene's germline CDR1 is MNHEY and CDR2 SVGAGI. Trimming took 2 bases from V and 10 from J; bases not matched to a gene: 8. In DNA, the CDR3 is TGTGCCAGCAGTTACGAAGGCAGGGGGAGGTCACCCCTCCACTTT. It encodes CASSYEGRGRSPLHF.

This chain links TRBV5-1 with TRBJ2-1, with 10 bases identical to TRBD1. Germline CDR1 and CDR2: SGHRS and YFSETQ. J was trimmed by 3 bases and V by 3 bases; bases with no gene match: 3. This CDR3 contains 15 residues. The CDR3 reads CASSSGQGFYNEQFF. CDR3 DNA sequence: TGCGCCAGCAGCTCGGGACAGGGGTTCTACAATGAGCAGTTCTTC.

The chain uses TRBV19 and TRBJ2-2, with 7 bases matching TRBD2. Germline trimming cut 4 bases from V and 2 bases from J; bases unmatched to any gene: 4. The CDR3 has 15 amino acids. Germline assignment: CDR1 LNHDA and CDR2 SQIVND (reference sequence). CDR3 protein: CASSTRDYNTGELFF. CDR3 in DNA: TGTGCCAGTAGTACCCGGGACTACAACACCGGGGAGCTGTTTTTT. The whole variable domain, filled in from reference TRBV19 and TRBJ2-2, reads DGGITQSPKYLFRKEGQNVTLSCEQNLNHDAMYWYRQDPGQGLRLIYYSQIVNDFQKGDIAEGYSVSREKKESFPLTVTSAQKNPTAFYLCASSTRDYNTGELFFGEGSRLTVL.

In DNA form, the CDR3 reads TGCGCCAGCAGCTGGCTGGGCAATCAGCCCCAGCATTTT. This translates into CASSWLGNQPQHF. The chain uses TRBV5-1 and TRBJ1-5; unclear D gene. The CDR3 extends over 13 amino acids. Trimming removed 3 bases from V and 2 bases from J, with 6 bases in between. Germline V CDR1 and CDR2: SGHRS, YFSETQ.

The chain employs TRBV6-5 and TRBJ1-1; possibly TRBD1 for D (6 bases). Germline values: CDR1 MNHEY, CDR2 SVGAGI. The CDR3 is 14 residues long. The V end lost 5 bases, the J end lost 5 bases, and 15 bases lay between the germline ends. The CDR3 here is CASSPGVGGTEAFF. The CDR3 nucleotides are TGTGCCAGCAGTCCAGGGGTTGGGGGAACTGAAGCTTTCTTT.

This clone has only a few counts. The chain joins TRBV19 to TRBJ1-2, with 7 bases that match TRBD1. Germline CDR1 is LNHDA and CDR2 is SQIVND (reference sequence). Trimming removed 3 bases from V and 4 bases from J; junction bases left unmatched: 5. The CDR3 is made up of 14 amino acids. For the CDR3, the DNA is TGTGCCAGTAGTATCACAGGGGTTGTCTATGGCTACACCTTC. Translating gives CASSITGVVYGYTF.

The rearrangement joins TRBV7-3 to TRBJ2-1, with 12 bases matching TRBD2. Germline loops: CDR1 SGHTA, CDR2 FQGTGA. The V and J ends lost 5 bases and 8 bases, in that order; junction bases with no gene match: 4. This CDR3 is 14 amino acids long. CDR3 sequence reads: CASSETSGSYEQFF. The CDR3 DNA follows: TGTGCCAGCAGCGAGACTAGCGGGAGCTATGAGCAGTTCTTC. Based on the CDR3 plus reference TRBV7-3 and TRBJ2-1, the full variable domain is GAGVSQTPSNKVTEKGKYVELRCDPISGHTALYWYRQSLGQGPEFLIYFQGTGAADDSGLPNDRFFAVRPEGSVSTLKIQRTERGDSAVYLCASSETSGSYEQFFGPGTRLTVL.

The CDR3 bases are TGTGCCAGCAGTGCCCGGGACAGAGGAGGCTACACCTTC. As protein: CASSARDRGGYTF. The chain links TRBV12-3 or TRBV12-4 to TRBJ1-2; 7 bases are shared with TRBD1. CDR3 length equals 13 residues. V dropped 5 bases and J dropped 8; count of bases not matched to a gene: 8.

This clone was found once. The V and J genes are TRBV6-5 and TRBJ1-1, with a possible D match to TRBD1 (5 bases). This CDR3 is 13 amino acids long. CDR1 and CDR2 from the germline V gene are MNHEY and SVGAGI. V gave up 8 bases and J gave up 4 bases, with 14 bases separating them. This chain's CDR3 is CASVGDLGTEAFF. CDR3 DNA: TGTGCCAGCGTCGGGGACTTGGGCACTGAAGCTTTCTTT.

The chain employs TRBV28 and TRBJ2-1; TRBD2 matches at 13 bases. Germline V gives CDR1 MDHEN, CDR2 SYDVKM. CDR3 size: 16 residues. Losses at the gene ends were 5 bases for V and 6 bases for J; bases not matched to a gene: 7. CDR3 region: CASSIPLAGGPNEQFF. The CDR3 region has the DNA TGTGCCAGCAGTATCCCACTAGCGGGGGGGCCCAATGAGCAGTTCTTC.

The rearrangement uses TRBV21-1 and TRBJ2-3; the D call in the table, TRBD2, was not verified against the DNA. TRBV21-1 is recorded as a pseudogene. The CDR3 runs 16 residues. The CDR3 here is CASSPRVAASTDTQYF. The CDR3 bases are TGTGCCAGCAGCCCTAGAGTAGCGGCTAGCACAGATACGCAGTATTTT.

The rearrangement links TRBV9 to TRBJ1-4, with TRBD1 matching 9 bases. Trimming at V came to 5 bases and at J to 5 bases, leaving 4 bases not matched to a gene. Germline-derived CDR1 and CDR2 are SGDLS and YYNGEE. This CDR3 comprises 14 residues. CDR3 protein: CASSATGGNEKLFF. In nucleotides, the CDR3 is TGTGCCAGCAGTGCGACAGGGGGGAATGAAAAACTGTTTTTT.

The chain couples TRBV30 to TRBJ1-2; D is unresolved. Deletions cut 2 bases from V and 2 bases from J, with 15 bases between. Germline assignment: CDR1 GTSNPN and CDR2 SVGIG (reference sequence). The CDR3 extends over 15 amino acids. The CDR3 DNA sequence: TGTGCCTGGAGTAGAGCCGACACCCTCAACTATGGCTACACCTTC. Translated: CAWSRADTLNYGYTF.